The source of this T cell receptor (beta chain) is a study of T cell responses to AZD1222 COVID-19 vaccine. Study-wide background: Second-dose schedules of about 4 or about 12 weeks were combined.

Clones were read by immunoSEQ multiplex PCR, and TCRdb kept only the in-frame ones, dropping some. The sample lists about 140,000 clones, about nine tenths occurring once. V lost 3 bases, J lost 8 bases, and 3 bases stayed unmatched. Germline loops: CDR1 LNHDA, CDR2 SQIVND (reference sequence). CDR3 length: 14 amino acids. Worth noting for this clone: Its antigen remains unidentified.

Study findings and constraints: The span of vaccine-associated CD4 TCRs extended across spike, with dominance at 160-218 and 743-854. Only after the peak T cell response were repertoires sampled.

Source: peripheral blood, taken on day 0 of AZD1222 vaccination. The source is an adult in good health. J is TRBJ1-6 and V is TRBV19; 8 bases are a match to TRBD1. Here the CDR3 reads CASSMGQAYSPLHF. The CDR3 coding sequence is TGTGCCAGTAGTATGGGACAGGCGTATTCACCCCTCCACTTT.